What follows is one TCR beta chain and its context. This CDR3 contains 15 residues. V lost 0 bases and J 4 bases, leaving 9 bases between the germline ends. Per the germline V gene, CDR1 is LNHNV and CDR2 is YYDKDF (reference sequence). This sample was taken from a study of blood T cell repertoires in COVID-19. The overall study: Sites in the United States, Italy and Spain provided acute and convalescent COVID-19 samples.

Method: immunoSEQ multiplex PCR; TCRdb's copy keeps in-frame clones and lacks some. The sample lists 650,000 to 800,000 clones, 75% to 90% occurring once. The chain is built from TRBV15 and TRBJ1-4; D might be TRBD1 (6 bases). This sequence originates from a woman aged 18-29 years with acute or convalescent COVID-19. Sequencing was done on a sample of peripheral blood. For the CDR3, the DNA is TGTGCCACCAGCAGAGATTTACAGGGTAATGAAAAACTGTTTTTT. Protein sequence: CATSRDLQGNEKLFF.